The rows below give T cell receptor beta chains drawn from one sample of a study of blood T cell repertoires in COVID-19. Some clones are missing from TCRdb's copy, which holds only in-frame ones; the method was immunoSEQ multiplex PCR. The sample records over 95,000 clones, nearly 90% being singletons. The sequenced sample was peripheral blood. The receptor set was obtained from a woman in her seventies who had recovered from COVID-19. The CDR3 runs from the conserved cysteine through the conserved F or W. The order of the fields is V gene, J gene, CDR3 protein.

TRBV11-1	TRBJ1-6	CASSLTGWGNSPLHF
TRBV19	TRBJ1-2	CASSPGGSNYGYTF
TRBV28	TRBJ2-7	CASSPLPGGPLSSYEQYF
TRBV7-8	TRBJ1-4	CASSWDRDEKLFF
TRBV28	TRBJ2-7	CASSSGNQYEQYF
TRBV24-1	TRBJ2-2	CATSDLGGSTANTGELFF
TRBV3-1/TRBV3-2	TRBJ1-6	CASSQSRSSYNSPLHF
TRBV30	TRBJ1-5	CAWSARTGSNQPQHF
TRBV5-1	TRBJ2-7	CASRPGTADSYEQYF
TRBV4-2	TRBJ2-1	CASSPRGYNEQFF
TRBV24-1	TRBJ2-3	CATSDLSTSGGVTDTQYF
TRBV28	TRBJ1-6	CASGQTGRAPLHF
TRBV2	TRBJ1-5	CASSDRSGGQPQHF
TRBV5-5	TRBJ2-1	CASSQLAGTYNEQFF
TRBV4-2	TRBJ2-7	CASSQDGQVVQYF
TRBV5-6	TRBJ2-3	CASSRPGLHTDTQYF